Shown below are 5 T cell receptor beta chains from a single sample sequenced in a study of regulatory T cells in long-lasting Graves disease. Time point described: persistent/refractory GD, antithyroid drugs over 5 years with positive TRAb. PBMC-extracted RNA yielded the TCR library. Arm-PCR of CDR3 regions and iRepertoire HTBI primers were the basis on which TCR beta libraries were built. A single record per CDR3 protein comes from TCRdb applying MiXCR to the multiplex PCR reads. The table records roughly 360,000 distinct CDR3 sequences, roughly 24% of them present only once. This sample comprised peripheral blood mononuclear cells (PBMCs), obtained when the disease was refractory, from a patient treated with antithyroid drugs. These receptors all come from a middle-aged woman with Graves disease.

This chain uses TRBV7-9 with TRBJ1-4; no clear D gene. The CDR3 covers 14 residues. Germline lookup yields CDR1 SEHNR and CDR2 FQNEAQ (reference sequence). V was shortened by 5 bases and J by 5 bases, with 12 bases between the two germline ends. CDR3 DNA sequence: TGTGCCAGCAGCCTAAGAGTACAGAATGAAAAACTGTTTTTT. Residues: CASSLRVQNEKLFF.

This clonotype has at least ten counts. As DNA, the CDR3 is TGTGCCAGCAGCCAAGGACTAGCGGTTAACACCGGGGAGCTGTTTTTT. Its translation is CASSQGLAVNTGELFF. This chain connects TRBV12-3 or TRBV12-4 to TRBJ2-2; 10 positions agree with TRBD2. This CDR3 is 16 amino acids long. The V segment lost 6 bases and the J segment 2 bases; nucleotides outside the gene matches: 6.

This clonotype was observed at least ten times. The CDR3, as DNA: TGCAGTGCTGGGACTAGCATCGACGAGCAGTACTTC. This sequence encodes CSAGTSIDEQYF. This chain joins TRBV20-1 and TRBJ2-7, with 9 positions matching TRBD2. The length of the CDR3 is 12 residues. V gave up 5 bases and J gave up 5 bases; unmatched junction bases: 4. Germline V gene sequence: CDR1 DFQATT, CDR2 SNEGSKA (reference sequence).

CDR3 loop: CSARDSYGYTF. The CDR3 region has the DNA TGCAGTGCCCGGGACTCCTATGGCTACACCTTC. The rearrangement links TRBV20-1 to TRBJ1-2, with D possibly matching TRBD1 (5 bases). Trimming shortened V by 6 bases and J by 4 bases, and 9 bases separated the two germline ends. Germline-derived CDR1 and CDR2 are DFQATT and SNEGSKA (reference sequence). This CDR3 is 11 amino acids long.

The gene calls are TRBV7-9 and TRBJ1-1, with a possible D match to TRBD1 (6 bases). V gave up 5 bases and J gave up 1 base, with 17 bases separating them. The CDR3 loop spans 16 amino acids. Per the germline V gene, CDR1 is SEHNR and CDR2 is FQNEAQ (reference sequence). DNA for the CDR3: TGTGCCAGCAGCGAAGGGGGGTACTCCCCGAACACTGAAGCTTTCTTT. As protein: CASSEGGYSPNTEAFF.